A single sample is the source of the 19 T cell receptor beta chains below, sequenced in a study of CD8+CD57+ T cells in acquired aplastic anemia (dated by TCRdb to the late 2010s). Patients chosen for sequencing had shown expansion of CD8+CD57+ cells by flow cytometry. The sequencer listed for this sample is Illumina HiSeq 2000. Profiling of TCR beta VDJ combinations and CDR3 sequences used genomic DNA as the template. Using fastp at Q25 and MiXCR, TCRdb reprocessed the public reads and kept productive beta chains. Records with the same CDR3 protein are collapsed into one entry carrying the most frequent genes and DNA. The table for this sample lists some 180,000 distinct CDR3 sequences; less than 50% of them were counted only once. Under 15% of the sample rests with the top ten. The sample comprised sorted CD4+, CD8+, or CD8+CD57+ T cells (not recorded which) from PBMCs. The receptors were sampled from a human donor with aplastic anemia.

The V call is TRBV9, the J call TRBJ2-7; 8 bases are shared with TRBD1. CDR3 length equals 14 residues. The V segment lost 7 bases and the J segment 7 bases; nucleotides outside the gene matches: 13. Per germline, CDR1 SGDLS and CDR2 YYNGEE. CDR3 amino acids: CASGVTGDVGEQYF. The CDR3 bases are TGTGCCAGCGGAGTGACAGGGGACGTCGGGGAGCAGTACTTC.

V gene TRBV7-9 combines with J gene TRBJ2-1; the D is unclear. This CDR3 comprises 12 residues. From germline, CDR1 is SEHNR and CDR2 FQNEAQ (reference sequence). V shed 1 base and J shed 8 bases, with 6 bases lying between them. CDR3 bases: TGTGCCAGCAGCTTAGGCGTCTATGAGCAGTTCTTC. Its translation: CASSLGVYEQFF.

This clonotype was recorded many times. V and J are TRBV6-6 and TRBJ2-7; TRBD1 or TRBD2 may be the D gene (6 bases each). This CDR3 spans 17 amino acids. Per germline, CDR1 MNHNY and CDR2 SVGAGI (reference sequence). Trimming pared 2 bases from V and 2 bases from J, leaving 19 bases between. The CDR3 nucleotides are TGTGCCAGCAGTTACAACCCTAGGGGGGCCTTCACCTACGAGCAGTACTTC. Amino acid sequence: CASSYNPRGAFTYEQYF.

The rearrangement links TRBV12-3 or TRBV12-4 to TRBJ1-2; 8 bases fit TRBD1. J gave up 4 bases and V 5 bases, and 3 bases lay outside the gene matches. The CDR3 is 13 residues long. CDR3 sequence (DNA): TGTGCCAGCAGTCCGGGACAGGTCTATGGCTACACCTTC. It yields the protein CASSPGQVYGYTF.

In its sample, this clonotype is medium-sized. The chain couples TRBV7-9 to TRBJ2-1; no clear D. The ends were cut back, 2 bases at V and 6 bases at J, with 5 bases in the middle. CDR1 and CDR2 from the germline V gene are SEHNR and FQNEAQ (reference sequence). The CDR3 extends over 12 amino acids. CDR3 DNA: TGTGCCAGCAGCTTAACGGGCAATGAGCAGTTCTTC. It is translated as CASSLTGNEQFF.

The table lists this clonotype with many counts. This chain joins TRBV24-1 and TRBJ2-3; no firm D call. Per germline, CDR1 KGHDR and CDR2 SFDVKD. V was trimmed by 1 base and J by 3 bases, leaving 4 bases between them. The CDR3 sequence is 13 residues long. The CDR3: CATSDFRTDTQYF. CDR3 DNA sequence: TGTGCCACCAGTGATTTTCGGACAGATACGCAGTATTTT.

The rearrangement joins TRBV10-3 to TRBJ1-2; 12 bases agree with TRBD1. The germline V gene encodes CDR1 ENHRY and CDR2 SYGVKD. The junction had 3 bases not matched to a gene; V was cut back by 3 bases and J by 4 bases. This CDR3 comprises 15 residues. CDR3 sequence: CAISDGTGGGYGYTF. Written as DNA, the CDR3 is TGTGCCATCAGTGACGGGACAGGGGGCGGCTATGGCTACACCTTC.

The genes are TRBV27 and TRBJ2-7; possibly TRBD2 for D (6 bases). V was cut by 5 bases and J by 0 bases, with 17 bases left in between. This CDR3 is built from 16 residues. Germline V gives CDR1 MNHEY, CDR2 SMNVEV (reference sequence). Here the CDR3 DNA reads TGTGCCAGCAGTCAACTCGGCGGGGATCCCTCCTACGAGCAGTACTTC. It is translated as CASSQLGGDPSYEQYF.

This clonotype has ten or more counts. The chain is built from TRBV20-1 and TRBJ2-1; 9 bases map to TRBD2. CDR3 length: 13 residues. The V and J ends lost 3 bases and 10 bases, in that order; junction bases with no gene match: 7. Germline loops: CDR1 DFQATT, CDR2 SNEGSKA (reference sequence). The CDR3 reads CSASPSGVGEQFF. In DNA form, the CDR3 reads TGCAGTGCTAGCCCTAGCGGGGTGGGGGAGCAGTTCTTC.

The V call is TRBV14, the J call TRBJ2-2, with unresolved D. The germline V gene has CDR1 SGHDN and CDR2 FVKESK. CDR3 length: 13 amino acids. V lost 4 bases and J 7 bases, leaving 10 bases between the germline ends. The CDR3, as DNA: TGTGCCAGCAGCCCAAAGCCAGGCGGGGAGCTGTTTTTT. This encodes CASSPKPGGELFF.

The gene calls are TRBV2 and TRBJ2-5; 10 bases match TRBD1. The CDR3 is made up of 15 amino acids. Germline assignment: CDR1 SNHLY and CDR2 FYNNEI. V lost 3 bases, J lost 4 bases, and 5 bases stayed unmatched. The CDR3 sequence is CASSEGQGPGETQYF. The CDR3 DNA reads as TGTGCCAGCAGTGAGGGACAGGGGCCGGGAGAGACCCAGTACTTC.

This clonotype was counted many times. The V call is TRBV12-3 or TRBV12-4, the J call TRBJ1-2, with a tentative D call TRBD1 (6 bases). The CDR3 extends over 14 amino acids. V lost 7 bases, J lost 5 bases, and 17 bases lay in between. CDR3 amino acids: CASNDRPQGYGYTF. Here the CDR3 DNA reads TGTGCCAGCAACGACAGGCCTCAGGGGTATGGCTACACCTTC.

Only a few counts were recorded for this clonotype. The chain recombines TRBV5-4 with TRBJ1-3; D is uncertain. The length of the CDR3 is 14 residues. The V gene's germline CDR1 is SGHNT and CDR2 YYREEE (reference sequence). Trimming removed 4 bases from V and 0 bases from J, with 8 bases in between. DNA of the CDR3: TGTGCCAGCAGCCCAGTATTCTCTGGAAACACCATATATTTT. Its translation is CASSPVFSGNTIYF.

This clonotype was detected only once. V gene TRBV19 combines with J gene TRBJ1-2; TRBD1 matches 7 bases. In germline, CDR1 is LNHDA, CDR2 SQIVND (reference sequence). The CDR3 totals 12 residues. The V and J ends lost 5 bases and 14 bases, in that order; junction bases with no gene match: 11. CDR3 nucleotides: TGTGCCAGTAGTTTGAGGGACAGTTTACCTACCTTC. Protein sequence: CASSLRDSLPTF.

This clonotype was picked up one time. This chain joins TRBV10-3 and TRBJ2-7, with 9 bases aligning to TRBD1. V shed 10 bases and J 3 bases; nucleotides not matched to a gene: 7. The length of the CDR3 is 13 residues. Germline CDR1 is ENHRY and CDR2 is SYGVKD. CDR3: CAKLPGQGYEQYF. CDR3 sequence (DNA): TGTGCCAAACTACCGGGACAGGGCTACGAGCAGTACTTC.

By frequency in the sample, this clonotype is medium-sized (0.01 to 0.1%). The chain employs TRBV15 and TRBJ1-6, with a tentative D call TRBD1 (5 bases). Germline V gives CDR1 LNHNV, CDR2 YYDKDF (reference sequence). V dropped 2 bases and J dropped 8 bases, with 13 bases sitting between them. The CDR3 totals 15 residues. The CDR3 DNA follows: TGTGCCACCAGCAGAACGGGACTGAGGGATTCACCCCTCCACTTT. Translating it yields CATSRTGLRDSPLHF. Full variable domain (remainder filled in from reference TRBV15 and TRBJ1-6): DAMVIQNPRYQVTQFGKPVTLSCSQTLNHNVMYWYQQKSSQAPKLLFHYYDKDFNNEADTPDNFQSRRPNTSFCFLDIRSPGLGDTAMYLCATSRTGLRDSPLHFGNGTRLTVT.

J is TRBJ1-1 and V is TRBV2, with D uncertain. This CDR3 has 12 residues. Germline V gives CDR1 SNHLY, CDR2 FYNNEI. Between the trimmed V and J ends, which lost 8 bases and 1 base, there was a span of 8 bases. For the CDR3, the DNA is TGTGCCAGCCATAGAACGAACACTGAAGCTTTCTTT. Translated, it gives CASHRTNTEAFF.

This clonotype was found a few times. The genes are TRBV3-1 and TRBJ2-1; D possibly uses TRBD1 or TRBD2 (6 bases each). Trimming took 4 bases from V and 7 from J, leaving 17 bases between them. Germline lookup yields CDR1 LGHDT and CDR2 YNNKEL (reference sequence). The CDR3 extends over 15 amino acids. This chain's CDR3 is CASSLTAQGGNEQFF. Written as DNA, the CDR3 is TGTGCCAGCAGCCTTACGGCACAGGGAGGTAATGAGCAGTTCTTC.

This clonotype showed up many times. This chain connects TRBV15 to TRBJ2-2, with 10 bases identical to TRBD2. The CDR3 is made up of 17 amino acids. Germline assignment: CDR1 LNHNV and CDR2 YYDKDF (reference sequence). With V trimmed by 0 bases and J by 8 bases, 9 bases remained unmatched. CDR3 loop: CATSRDRERGGRGELFF. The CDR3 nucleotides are TGTGCCACCAGCAGAGATCGCGAGCGGGGGGGCCGAGGGGAGCTGTTTTTT.